These 27 T cell receptor beta chains share one sample of origin, sequenced in a study of blood T cell repertoires in COVID-19. Profiling relied on immunoSEQ multiplex PCR, and the TCRdb table lists in-frame clones only, not all of them. The sample consists of approximately 290,000 clones, around 89% of them appearing once. Sequenced sample: peripheral blood. The receptor set was obtained from a man between 25 and 39 years old with acute or convalescent COVID-19.

The rearrangement joins TRBV27 to TRBJ1-1; D may be TRBD1 (6 bases). Germline assignment: CDR1 MNHEY and CDR2 SMNVEV (reference sequence). The CDR3 runs to 15 residues. V was clipped by 2 bases and J by 4 bases, with 14 bases between them. The DNA for the CDR3 is TGTGCCAGCAGTTTAATCCCCAGGGGATCCACTGAAGCTTTCTTT. It yields the protein CASSLIPRGSTEAFF.

V is TRBV6-6 and J is TRBJ1-6; tentative D call: TRBD1 (5 bases). The CDR3 is 18 amino acids. Germline lookup yields CDR1 MNHNY and CDR2 SVGAGI (reference sequence). Deletions cut 5 bases from V and 6 bases from J, with 23 bases between. The CDR3 DNA sequence: TGTGCCAGCAGTCAGATAAGACAGCCGGTCCCCTTTAATTCACCCCTCCACTTT. Amino acids: CASSQIRQPVPFNSPLHF.

The rearrangement uses TRBV18 and TRBJ2-7, with TRBD1 identical over 7 bases. Germline V gives CDR1 KGHSH, CDR2 LQKENI. CDR3 size: 14 residues. V was pared by 2 bases and J by 5 bases, with 6 bases of the junction left unmatched. DNA of the CDR3: TGTGCCAGCTCACCAGAGGGGGCAAGGGACGAGCAGTACTTC. This sequence encodes CASSPEGARDEQYF. Full variable domain (rest looked up from reference TRBV18 and TRBJ2-7): NAGVMQNPRHLVRRRGQEARLRCSPMKGHSHVYWYRQLPEEGLKFMVYLQKENIIDESGMPKERFSAEFPKEGPSILRIQQVVRGDSAAYFCASSPEGARDEQYFGPGTRLTVT.

J is TRBJ1-6 and V is TRBV5-1; D perhaps matches TRBD1 (6 bases). Trimming removed 5 bases from V and 8 bases from J, with 17 bases in between. Germline-derived CDR1 and CDR2 are SGHRS and YFSETQ. The CDR3 consists of 15 residues. As DNA, the CDR3 is TGCGCCAGCAGGATAGGGGAGTACAGGGATTCACCCCTCCACTTT. This sequence encodes CASRIGEYRDSPLHF.

This clone showed up just a few times. The chain has TRBV5-4 and TRBJ1-1; D perhaps matches TRBD1 (5 bases). This CDR3 contains 17 residues. Germline CDR1 is SGHNT and CDR2 is YYREEE (reference sequence). With 4 bases removed from V and 0 bases from J, the gap between germline ends came to 19 bases. The CDR3 DNA follows: TGTGCCAGCAGCCCGACCGTTCGACAGCACTTGAACACTGAAGCTTTCTTT. Encoded protein: CASSPTVRQHLNTEAFF.

This rearrangement joins TRBV2 to TRBJ1-2, with D tentatively TRBD1 (6 bases). This CDR3 is 13 amino acids long. V lost 6 bases to trimming and J lost 4 bases, with 12 bases between them. The germline gives CDR1 SNHLY, CDR2 FYNNEI. The CDR3 protein is CASRAPDSYGYTF. The CDR3 DNA is TGTGCCAGCAGGGCCCCGGACAGCTATGGCTACACCTTC.

The chain's CDR3 is CASSVEMRGTEAFF. DNA of the CDR3: TGTGCCAGCAGTGTCGAAATGAGGGGGACTGAAGCTTTCTTT. The rearrangement joins TRBV28 to TRBJ1-1; D might be TRBD1 (6 bases). The V gene's germline CDR1 is MDHEN and CDR2 SYDVKM. Deletions cut 5 bases from V and 5 bases from J, with 15 bases between. This CDR3 has 14 amino acids.

The V call is TRBV6-6, the J call TRBJ2-4, with 8 positions matching TRBD2. CDR1 and CDR2 (germline): MNHNY, SVGAGI (reference sequence). The CDR3 runs 13 residues. The V segment lost 6 bases and the J segment 8 bases; nucleotides outside the gene matches: 6. CDR3 loop: CASRPRGGDIQYF. CDR3 nucleotide sequence: TGTGCCAGCAGACCCCGGGGGGGAGACATTCAGTACTTC.

This chain connects TRBV28 to TRBJ2-5; perhaps TRBD2 as D (6 bases). CDR3 length: 13 amino acids. The germline V gene encodes CDR1 MDHEN and CDR2 SYDVKM. V shed 9 bases and J shed 5 bases, with 16 bases lying between them. The CDR3 DNA is TGTGCCAGTAAAACCGGGGGTAAGGAGACCCAGTACTTC. Amino acids: CASKTGGKETQYF.

Turning to this clone: Relative to the germline gene, one junction end is altered; a read error may explain this. This CDR3 reads CSVGEGGGEQFF. CDR3 nucleotide sequence: TGTAGCGTTGGAGAGGGAGGGGGTGAGCAGTTCTTC. This chain links TRBV29-1 with TRBJ2-1; perhaps TRBD2 as D (7 bases). The germline gives CDR1 SQVTM, CDR2 ANQGSEA. There are 12 residues in the CDR3.

The chain links TRBV18 to TRBJ2-4; D possibly corresponds to TRBD1 (5 bases). Germline-derived CDR1 and CDR2 are KGHSH and LQKENI. The CDR3 has 13 residues. Trimming took 2 bases from V and 5 from J, leaving 7 bases between them. This CDR3 is CASSPSRENIQYF. CDR3 DNA: TGTGCCAGCTCACCATCCAGGGAAAACATTCAGTACTTC.

This sequence joins TRBV6-1 and TRBJ1-1; possible D gene TRBD1, 6 bases. CDR1 is MNHNS and CDR2 is SASEGT in the germline V gene. The germline V and J ends were trimmed by 2 bases and 6 bases, with 13 bases remaining between them. This CDR3 spans 14 amino acids. In nucleotides, the CDR3 is TGTGCCAGCAGTGAAATTGGCAGGGGTCCTGAAGCTTTCTTT. Translated, it gives CASSEIGRGPEAFF.

The rearrangement uses TRBV24-1 and TRBJ2-1; D may be TRBD1 (5 bases). The CDR3 has 12 residues. CDR1 KGHDR and CDR2 SFDVKD come from the germline V gene. With 4 bases removed from V and 7 bases from J, the gap between germline ends came to 7 bases. CDR3 in amino acids: CATSDRQNEQFF. The CDR3 nucleotides are TGTGCCACCAGTGACCGACAGAATGAGCAGTTCTTC.

J is TRBJ2-7 and V is TRBV5-1; 9 nucleotides line up with TRBD2. The CDR3 extends over 19 amino acids. Per germline, CDR1 SGHRS and CDR2 YFSETQ. V lost 2 bases and J lost 3; bases outside the gene matches: 18. The CDR3 sequence: CASSLGWVAGASRIYEQYF. As DNA, the CDR3 is TGCGCCAGCAGCTTAGGGTGGGTAGCGGGAGCCTCGAGGATCTACGAGCAGTACTTC.

This clone was seen a few times. This chain connects TRBV14 to TRBJ2-7; TRBD2 agrees at 7 bases. Germline loops: CDR1 SGHDN, CDR2 FVKESK. With V trimmed by 0 bases and J by 3 bases, 2 bases remained unmatched. This CDR3 is built from 14 residues. CDR3 loop: CASSQDAGVYEQYF. The CDR3 DNA reads as TGTGCCAGCAGCCAAGATGCGGGGGTCTACGAGCAGTACTTC.

As DNA, the CDR3 is TGTGCCAGCAGCTTAGGAGGGTTTGGCAATCAGCCCCAGCATTTT. Its protein is CASSLGGFGNQPQHF. The V call is TRBV11-2, the J call TRBJ1-5, with D unresolved. Germline loops: CDR1 SGHAT, CDR2 FQNNGV. The CDR3 is 15 amino acids. The germline V and J ends were trimmed by 1 base and 2 bases, with 9 bases remaining between them.

The chain combines TRBV11-2 with TRBJ1-3; no reliable D call. Trimming shortened V by 5 bases and J by 7 bases, and 9 bases separated the two germline ends. The CDR3 spans 12 residues. From germline, CDR1 is SGHAT and CDR2 FQNNGV. The CDR3 nucleotides are TGTGCCAGCAGCGAACCCCAGAACACCATATATTTT. Translating gives CASSEPQNTIYF.

For the CDR3, the DNA is TGTGCCAGCCGACAACTAGCGACCTCCTACGAGCAGTACTTC. This gives the protein CASRQLATSYEQYF. J is TRBJ2-7 and V is TRBV7-9; 7 bases map to TRBD2. The ends lost 8 bases at V and 0 bases at J; junction bases unmatched: 7. This CDR3 is 14 amino acids long. Germline CDR1 reads SEHNR; CDR2 reads FQNEAQ (reference sequence).

Only a few counts were recorded for this clone. The chain uses TRBV7-3 and TRBJ2-5; D is possibly TRBD2 (6 bases). V was trimmed by 0 bases and J by 7 bases, leaving 9 bases between them. The CDR3 has 13 amino acids. Germline V gene lookup returns CDR1 SGHTA and CDR2 FQGTGA. The CDR3 reads CASSLTGGGTQYF. The DNA for the CDR3 is TGTGCCAGCAGCTTAACGGGAGGAGGGACCCAGTACTTC.

The chain uses TRBV30 and TRBJ2-1, with D possibly being TRBD2 (5 bases). Trimming pared 0 bases from V and 6 bases from J, leaving 18 bases between. Germline V gives CDR1 GTSNPN, CDR2 SVGIG (reference sequence). The CDR3 is 16 residues long. The CDR3, as DNA: TGTGCCTGGAGTGTAATAGTCGGGGTAGGTAGCAATGAGCAGTTCTTC. Protein sequence: CAWSVIVGVGSNEQFF.

This chain uses TRBV27 with TRBJ2-3; 7 bases are shared with TRBD1. Germline assignment: CDR1 MNHEY and CDR2 SMNVEV (reference sequence). V was pared by 7 bases and J by 0 bases, with 4 bases of the junction left unmatched. The CDR3 consists of 14 residues. The CDR3 DNA is TGTGCCAGCAAAAAGACAGGGAGCACAGATACGCAGTATTTT. This codes for CASKKTGSTDTQYF.

This sequence joins TRBV7-8 and TRBJ1-1; unclear D gene. CDR3 length equals 14 residues. The germline V and J ends were trimmed by 1 base and 2 bases, with 8 bases remaining between them. Germline-derived CDR1 and CDR2 are SGHVS and FQNEAQ. The CDR3: CASSLGHVNTEAFF. CDR3 bases: TGTGCCAGCAGCTTAGGACACGTTAACACTGAAGCTTTCTTT. The whole variable domain, filled in from reference TRBV7-8 and TRBJ1-1, reads GAGVSQSPRYKVAKRGQDVALRCDPISGHVSLFWYQQALGQGPEFLTYFQNEAQLDKSGLPSDRFFAERPEGSVSTLKIQRTQQEDSAVYLCASSLGHVNTEAFFGQGTRLTVV.

This clone was seen more than once but under ten times. The J gene is TRBJ1-4, the V gene TRBV28; no clear D. Germline assignment: CDR1 MDHEN and CDR2 SYDVKM. CDR3 length: 14 residues. The V end lost 2 bases, the J end lost 7 bases, and 11 bases lay between the germline ends. In nucleotides, the CDR3 is TGTGCCAGCAGTTTAAGTGGTTACGGTGAAAAACTGTTTTTT. Its protein is CASSLSGYGEKLFF.

This clone was found once. This sequence joins TRBV6-5 and TRBJ1-4; D is undetermined. CDR3 length equals 14 residues. Germline loops: CDR1 MNHEY, CDR2 SVGAGI. V dropped 6 bases and J dropped 4 bases, with 12 bases sitting between them. The CDR3 loop reads CASRLGVGNEKLFF. CDR3 bases: TGTGCCAGCAGACTGGGAGTGGGTAATGAAAAACTGTTTTTT.

About this clone itself: Other DNA sequences in this sample translate to the same CDR3. The genes are TRBV9 and TRBJ1-4; D perhaps matches TRBD1 (6 bases). The length of the CDR3 is 14 residues. Germline V gene data show CDR1 as SGDLS and CDR2 as YYNGEE. V was cut by 1 base and J by 2 bases, with 6 bases left in between. The CDR3 DNA follows: TGTGCCAGCAGCGTACAGGGGACTAATGAAAAACTGTTTTTT. It codes for CASSVQGTNEKLFF. Complete variable domain (other parts from reference TRBV9 and TRBJ1-4): DSGVTQTPKHLITATGQRVTLRCSPRSGDLSVYWYQQSLDQGLQFLIQYYNGEERAKGNILERFSAQQFPDLHSELNLSSLELGDSALYFCASSVQGTNEKLFFGSGTQLSVL.

The V call is TRBV19, the J call TRBJ1-1, with 7 bases aligning to TRBD1. This CDR3 contains 14 residues. Trimming at V came to 5 bases and at J to 4 bases, leaving 7 bases not matched to a gene. CDR1 is LNHDA and CDR2 is SQIVND in the germline V gene (reference sequence). CDR3 DNA: TGTGCCAGTAGTGAACAGGGGATCGTCACTGAAGCTTTCTTT. Protein product: CASSEQGIVTEAFF.

The gene calls are TRBV7-9 and TRBJ2-3, with a weak D call TRBD2 (6 bases). Germline V gene sequence: CDR1 SEHNR, CDR2 FQNEAQ (reference sequence). V lost 8 bases to trimming and J lost 1 base, with 28 bases between them. CDR3 length: 19 residues. The CDR3 DNA follows: TGTGCCAGCTTAGATCCGCGGGGCATAGATAAAAAGGGCACAGATACGCAGTATTTT. It translates to CASLDPRGIDKKGTDTQYF.